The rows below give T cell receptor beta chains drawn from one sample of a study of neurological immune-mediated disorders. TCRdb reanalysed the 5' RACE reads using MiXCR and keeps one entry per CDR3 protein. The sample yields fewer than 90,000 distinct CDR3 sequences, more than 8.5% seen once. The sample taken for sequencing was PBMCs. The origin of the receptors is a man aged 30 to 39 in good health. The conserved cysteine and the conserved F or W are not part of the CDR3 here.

CDR3 protein: AIKQESNTEAF
J gene: TRBJ1-1
V gene: TRBV10-3

CDR3 protein: ASSTPPPGGAGNQPQH
J gene: TRBJ1-5
V gene: TRBV6-6

CDR3 protein: ASTGTSASLDEQY
J gene: TRBJ2-7
V gene: TRBV28

CDR3 protein: ASSPLGQGSYGYT
J gene: TRBJ1-2
V gene: TRBV5-1

CDR3 protein: ASRLTPTDTGELF
J gene: TRBJ2-2
V gene: TRBV6-4

CDR3 protein: ASSSRPVGYGYT
J gene: TRBJ1-2
V gene: TRBV7-2

CDR3 protein: ASSPVGQAANYGYT
J gene: TRBJ1-2
V gene: TRBV18

CDR3 protein: SVAKGAETQY
J gene: TRBJ2-5
V gene: TRBV29-1

CDR3 protein: SARYQLNTEAF
J gene: TRBJ1-1
V gene: TRBV20-1

CDR3 protein: ASSPRDAGNQPQH
J gene: TRBJ1-5
V gene: TRBV19

CDR3 protein: ASSLADLGLSNEKLF
J gene: TRBJ1-4
V gene: TRBV5-7

CDR3 protein: ASSFGGTQNQPQH
J gene: TRBJ1-5
V gene: TRBV12-3/TRBV12-4

CDR3 protein: ASSTTENTEAF
J gene: TRBJ1-1
V gene: TRBV6-4

CDR3 protein: ASSLHGTAIVYEQY
J gene: TRBJ2-7
V gene: TRBV28

CDR3 protein: ASSSSFGTFSSYEQY
J gene: TRBJ2-7
V gene: TRBV28

CDR3 protein: SARPFTYQETQY
J gene: TRBJ2-5
V gene: TRBV20-1

CDR3 protein: ASSLPIRARMGTEAF
J gene: TRBJ1-1
V gene: TRBV28

CDR3 protein: ASSPELAGELF
J gene: TRBJ2-2
V gene: TRBV27

CDR3 protein: ASSLDLNRLWGYT
J gene: TRBJ1-2
V gene: TRBV11-2

CDR3 protein: ASSHRARGSSYNSPLH
J gene: TRBJ1-6
V gene: TRBV14

CDR3 protein: ASSIRDLSDIQY
J gene: TRBJ2-4
V gene: TRBV9

CDR3 protein: AISAEGGNTEAF
J gene: TRBJ1-1
V gene: TRBV10-3

CDR3 protein: ATRPGAIDTQY
J gene: TRBJ2-3
V gene: TRBV28

CDR3 protein: ASSPRQCETYEQY
J gene: TRBJ2-7
V gene: TRBV5-1

CDR3 protein: ASSLQAGVIY
J gene: TRBJ2-4
V gene: TRBV12-3/TRBV12-4

CDR3 protein: ASSSPGQGYEQY
J gene: TRBJ2-7
V gene: TRBV5-1